This entry concerns a single T cell receptor (beta chain). What it binds is not known. Reverse transcription of all isolated RNA meant that expressed TCRB transcripts were sequenced. TCRdb keeps only in-frame clones here, not all; method: immunoSEQ multiplex PCR. The sample consists of about 740,000 clones, roughly an eighth of them appearing once. This specimen belongs to a study of beta chain features in type 1 diabetes. Study-wide findings and caveats: Significant though moderate, a shortening of TCRB CDR3s appeared in all four CD4+ subsets of Type 1 diabetes patients.

The V segment lost 8 bases and the J segment 4 bases; nucleotides outside the gene matches: 6. The CDR3 covers 14 residues. The germline gives CDR1 SNHLY, CDR2 FYNNEI. This chain links TRBV2 with TRBJ2-2; 8 bases map to TRBD1. Sequenced material: naive CD4+ T cells from blood. This receptor was taken from a young man with type 1 diabetes. CDR3: CASLFDRGTGELFF. DNA for the CDR3: TGTGCCAGCCTCTTCGACAGGGGCACCGGGGAGCTGTTTTTT.